The 8 T cell receptor beta chains listed next were all sequenced from one sample in a study of response to subunit inactivated influenza vaccine. From the RT-PCR reads, TCRdb called clonotypes with MiXCR, one entry per CDR3 protein. The repertoire holds a few hundred thousand distinct CDR3 sequences, with approximately 14% as singletons. Sequencing used PBMCs from blood, obtained roughly 12 days after vaccination. The receptors were gathered from a man aged 50 to 59 who received an inactivated influenza vaccine.

This clonotype was observed a few times. The rearrangement uses TRBV7-2 and TRBJ2-1, with TRBD2 matching over 8 bases. The CDR3 is 16 residues long. With 0 bases clipped from V and 6 bases from J, the junction kept 7 bases outside the gene matches. Per the germline V gene, CDR1 is SGHTA and CDR2 is FQGNSA. CDR3 amino acids: CASSLALRGGRNEQFF. CDR3 DNA sequence: TGTGCCAGCAGCTTAGCGCTCCGGGGGGGCCGCAATGAGCAGTTCTTC.

This clonotype has just a few counts. The J gene is TRBJ2-5, the V gene TRBV14; the D gene is possibly TRBD1 (6 bases). Trimming took 11 bases from V and 5 from J, leaving 15 bases between them. The CDR3 length is 12 residues. The germline CDR1 and CDR2 sequences are SGHDN and FVKESK. CDR3 sequence: CAESDSDETQYF. As DNA, the CDR3 is TGTGCCGAATCGGACAGTGACGAGACCCAGTACTTC.

Only a few counts were recorded for this clonotype. The rearrangement uses TRBV4-1 and TRBJ2-3, with 8 bases fitting TRBD2. The CDR3 length is 13 residues. V shed 4 bases and J 6 bases; nucleotides not matched to a gene: 3. The germline CDR1 and CDR2 sequences are MGHRA and YSYEKL. The CDR3 nucleotides read TGCGCCAGCAGCCTCAGCGGGAGTGATACGCAGTATTTT. This gives the protein CASSLSGSDTQYF.

This clonotype was seen ten or more times. The V and J genes are TRBV12-3 or TRBV12-4 and TRBJ2-1, with 7 bases that match TRBD1. V lost 6 bases and J lost 2; bases outside the gene matches: 7. CDR3 length equals 15 residues. CDR3 sequence (DNA): TGTGCCAGCAGAGCTGGACAGGCCGCCTACAATGAGCAGTTCTTC. Encoded protein: CASRAGQAAYNEQFF.

This clonotype was detected only a few times. The chain employs TRBV25-1 and TRBJ2-5; a possible D gene is TRBD1 (5 bases). The CDR3 contains 13 residues. Deletions cut 6 bases from V and 5 bases from J, with 13 bases between. The germline V gene encodes CDR1 MGHDK and CDR2 SYGVNS. Written as DNA, the CDR3 is TGTGCCAGCAGCGCAGGGTACTCGGAGACCCAGTACTTC. Translated, it gives CASSAGYSETQYF.

The chain employs TRBV5-5 and TRBJ2-1, with TRBD2 as a possible D gene (6 bases). The CDR3 runs 15 residues. V was pared by 0 bases and J by 4 bases, with 11 bases between. CDR1 and CDR2 from the germline V gene are SGHKS and YYEKEE (reference sequence). Here the CDR3 DNA reads TGTGCCAGCAGCTTGGAGAATAGCGGTTACAATGAGCAGTTCTTC. Protein product: CASSLENSGYNEQFF.

J is TRBJ2-5 and V is TRBV9, with TRBD2 as a possible D gene (6 bases). CDR3 length equals 15 residues. V lost 2 bases and J 1 base, leaving 12 bases between the germline ends. The germline CDR1 and CDR2 sequences are SGDLS and YYNGEE. CDR3 loop: CASSVAAGLQETQYF. CDR3 sequence (DNA): TGTGCCAGCAGCGTCGCAGCGGGCCTCCAAGAGACCCAGTACTTC.

The chain employs TRBV20-1 and TRBJ2-7; D may match TRBD1 or TRBD2 (5 bases each). Between the trimmed V and J ends, which lost 2 bases and 3 bases, there was a span of 20 bases. Germline-derived CDR1 and CDR2 are DFQATT and SNEGSKA (reference sequence). This CDR3 is 16 amino acids long. The CDR3 coding sequence is TGCAGTGCTAGACCTGCTCTGGCTGGGGGAAACTACGAGCAGTACTTC. This gives the protein CSARPALAGGNYEQYF.